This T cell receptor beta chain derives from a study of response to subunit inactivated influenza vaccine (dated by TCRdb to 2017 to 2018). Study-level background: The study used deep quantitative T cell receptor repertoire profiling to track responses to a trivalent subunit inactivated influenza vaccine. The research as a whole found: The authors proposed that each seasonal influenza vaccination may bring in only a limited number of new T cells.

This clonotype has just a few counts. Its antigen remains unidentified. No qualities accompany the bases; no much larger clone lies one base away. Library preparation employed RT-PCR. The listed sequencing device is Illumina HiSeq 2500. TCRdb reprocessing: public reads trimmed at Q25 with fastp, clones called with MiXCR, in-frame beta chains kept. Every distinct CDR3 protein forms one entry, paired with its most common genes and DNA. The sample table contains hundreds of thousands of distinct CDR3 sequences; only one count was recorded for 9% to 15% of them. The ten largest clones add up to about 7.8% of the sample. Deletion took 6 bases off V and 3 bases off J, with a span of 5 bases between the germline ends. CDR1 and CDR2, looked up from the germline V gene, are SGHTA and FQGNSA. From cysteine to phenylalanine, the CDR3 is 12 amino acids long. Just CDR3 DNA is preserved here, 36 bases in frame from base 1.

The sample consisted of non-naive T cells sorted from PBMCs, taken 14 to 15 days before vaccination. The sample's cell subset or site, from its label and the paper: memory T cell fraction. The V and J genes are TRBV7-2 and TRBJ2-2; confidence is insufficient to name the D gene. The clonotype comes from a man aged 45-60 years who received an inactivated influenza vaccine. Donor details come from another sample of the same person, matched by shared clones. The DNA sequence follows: TGTGCCAGCAGACAGTACACCGGGGAGCTGTTTTTT. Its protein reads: CASRQYTGELFF.